The 7 T cell receptor beta chains below were found in one sample sequenced in a study of beta chain features in type 1 diabetes. The investigators reverse transcribed all of the isolated RNA, so they sequenced expressed TCRB transcripts. Generated by immunoSEQ multiplex PCR, the TCRdb table keeps only in-frame clones and is missing some. The sample holds a few hundred thousand clones; about 30% are singletons and the top ten take under 5%. Sequences were obtained from central memory CD4+ T cells from blood. These receptors were taken from a man aged 30 to 45 in good health.

This clone has a handful of counts. The V gene is TRBV14, the J gene TRBJ2-7, with D possibly TRBD1 on 5 matching bases. V was pared by 0 bases and J by 5 bases, with 14 bases between. CDR1 and CDR2 from the germline V gene are SGHDN and FVKESK. CDR3 size: 15 residues. The CDR3 protein is CASSQDPGRAHEQYF. The CDR3 DNA sequence: TGTGCCAGCAGCCAAGATCCAGGCAGGGCCCACGAGCAGTACTTC.

The sample holds a few counts of this clone. V is TRBV2 and J is TRBJ2-7; TRBD1 aligns across 8 bases. The CDR3 has 12 amino acids. Germline loops: CDR1 SNHLY, CDR2 FYNNEI. After removal of 6 bases from V and 2 bases from J, the junction contained 0 bases not matched to a gene. CDR3 residues: CASRTGAYEQYF. The CDR3 region has the DNA TGTGCCAGCAGGACAGGGGCCTACGAGCAGTACTTC.

Comment on this clone: The junction shows a germline mismatch at one end, possibly a read error. The identical CDR3 is also encoded by other nucleotide sequences in the sample. The CDR3 sequence is CASSRRDRGTEAFF. CDR3 nucleotide sequence: TGTGCCAGCAGCCGCCGGGACAGGGGCACTGAAGCCTTCTTT. This chain links TRBV27 with TRBJ1-1, with 10 bases matching TRBD1. Germline lookup yields CDR1 MNHEY and CDR2 SMNVEV (reference sequence). The CDR3 is 14 residues long.

There are many counts of this clone. V usage is TRBV5-6 and J usage is TRBJ2-3, with D uncertain. In germline, CDR1 is SGHDT, CDR2 YYEEEE. V lost 0 bases, J lost 0 bases, and 17 bases lay in between. The CDR3 runs 18 residues. The CDR3 DNA follows: TGTGCCAGCAGCTTGGCCCTCCCTCTGACCTCTAGCACAGATACGCAGTATTTT. This encodes CASSLALPLTSSTDTQYF.

The chain uses TRBV27 and TRBJ2-4, with D maybe TRBD1 (6 bases). V was cut by 4 bases and J by 0 bases, with 10 bases left in between. CDR1 is MNHEY and CDR2 is SMNVEV in the germline V gene (reference sequence). This CDR3 comprises 15 residues. In DNA, the CDR3 is TGTGCCAGCAGTTCCTGGACAGTAGCCAAAAACATTCAGTACTTC. Amino acid sequence: CASSSWTVAKNIQYF.

The V and J genes are TRBV6-6 and TRBJ2-3; 11 positions agree with TRBD2. This CDR3 spans 15 amino acids. Trimming cost V 5 bases and J 3 bases; bases outside gene matches: 4. Germline V gene lookup returns CDR1 MNHNY and CDR2 SVGAGI (reference sequence). CDR3 loop: CASSAGLAGTDTQYF. Here the CDR3 DNA reads TGTGCCAGCAGTGCCGGACTAGCGGGTACAGATACGCAGTATTTT.

This clone has at least ten counts. The chain links TRBV7-2 to TRBJ2-4; TRBD1 or TRBD2 may be the D gene (5 bases each). The V gene's germline CDR1 is SGHTA and CDR2 FQGNSA. V lost 7 bases to trimming and J lost 7 bases, with 14 bases between them. CDR3 length: 13 residues. The CDR3 sequence: CASNRDPANIQYF. CDR3 coding DNA: TGTGCCAGCAACCGGGACCCGGCGAACATTCAGTACTTC. Based on the CDR3 plus reference TRBV7-2 and TRBJ2-4, the full variable domain is GAGVSQSPSNKVTEKGKDVELRCDPISGHTALYWYRQSLGQGLEFLIYFQGNSAPDKSGLPSDRFSAERTGGSVSTLTIQRTQQEDSAVYLCASNRDPANIQYFGAGTRLSVL.